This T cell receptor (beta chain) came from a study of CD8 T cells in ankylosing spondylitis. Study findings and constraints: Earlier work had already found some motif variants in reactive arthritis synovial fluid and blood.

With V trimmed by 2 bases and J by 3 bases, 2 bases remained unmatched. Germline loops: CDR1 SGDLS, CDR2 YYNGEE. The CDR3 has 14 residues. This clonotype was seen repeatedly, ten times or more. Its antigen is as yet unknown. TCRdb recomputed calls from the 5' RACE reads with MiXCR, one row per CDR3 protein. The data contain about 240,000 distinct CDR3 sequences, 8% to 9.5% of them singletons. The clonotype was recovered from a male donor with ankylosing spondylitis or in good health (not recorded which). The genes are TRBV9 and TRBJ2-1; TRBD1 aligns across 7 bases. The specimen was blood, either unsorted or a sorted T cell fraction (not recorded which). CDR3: CASSVTGDYNEQFF. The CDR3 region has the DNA TGTGCCAGCAGCGTTACAGGGGACTACAATGAGCAGTTCTTC.